The present T cell receptor (beta chain) was sequenced within a study of healthy donors' naive CD4 and CD8 T cells. The study, taken as a whole, reports: Most V and J genes were reportedly biased between naive CD4+ and CD8+ cells. CDR3 charge plus V and J genes appeared to account for roughly 12% of CD4/CD8 variance.

A linear amplification protocol produced the TCR libraries from around 510 ng of total RNA. A single record per CDR3 protein comes from TCRdb applying MiXCR to the reads. The repertoire holds approximately 200,000 distinct CDR3 sequences, with about 70% as singletons. Germline values: CDR1 SQVTM, CDR2 ANQGSEA. The V and J ends lost 3 bases and 4 bases respectively, with 9 bases between them. The CDR3 extends over 12 amino acids. A remark on this clonotype: The antigen is unknown.

V usage is TRBV29-1 and J usage is TRBJ1-1, with D hard to call. The sequenced sample consisted of naive CD4+ and CD8+ T cells sorted from blood, pooled from several donors. The TCR originated in a pool of human donors in good health; the sample pools cells from several healthy donors. CDR3 bases: TGCAGCGTTGATAAGGGCCGCACTGAAGCTTTCTTT. Its protein is CSVDKGRTEAFF.